The source of this TCR beta chain is a study of T cell repertoires in cytomegalovirus infection. Study in general: TCR beta signatures that were public indicated CMV infection and matching HLA type.

Via MiXCR, TCRdb re-called the reads, giving one row per CDR3 protein. The data hold about a million distinct CDR3 sequences, with approximately 33% observed a single time. Unmatched junction bases numbered 15, after V lost 6 bases and J lost 0 bases. This CDR3 spans 19 amino acids. The V gene's germline CDR1 is LNHDA and CDR2 SQIVND (reference sequence). In its sample, this clonotype was seen many times. Its antigen is still unknown. The chain links TRBV19 to TRBJ2-1, with 9 bases that match TRBD1. This receptor was obtained from a human donor in good health (CMV status not recorded). Some clones in this sample may be carry-over from other donors' samples. The material sequenced was cultured CD8+ T cells from PBMCs, taken from culture after CMV antigen stimulation. The CDR3 DNA sequence: TGTGCCAGTAGCCTCCGGGACAGGGACCTTCCTCGCTCCTACAATGAGCAGTTCTTC. This gives the protein CASSLRDRDLPRSYNEQFF.